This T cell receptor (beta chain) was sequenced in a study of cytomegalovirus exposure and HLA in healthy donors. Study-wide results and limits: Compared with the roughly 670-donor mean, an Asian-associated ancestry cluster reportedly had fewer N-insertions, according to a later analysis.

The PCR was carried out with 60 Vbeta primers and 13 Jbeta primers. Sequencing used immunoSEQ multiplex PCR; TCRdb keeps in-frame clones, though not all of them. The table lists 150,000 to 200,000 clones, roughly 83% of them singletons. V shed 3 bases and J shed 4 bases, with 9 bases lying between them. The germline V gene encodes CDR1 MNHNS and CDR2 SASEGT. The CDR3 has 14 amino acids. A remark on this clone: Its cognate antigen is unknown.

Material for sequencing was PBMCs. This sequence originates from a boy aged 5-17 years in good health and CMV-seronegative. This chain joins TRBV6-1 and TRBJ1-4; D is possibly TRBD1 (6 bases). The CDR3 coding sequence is TGTGCCAGCAGTGAGACAGGCGTTAATGAAAAACTGTTTTTT. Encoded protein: CASSETGVNEKLFF.